This TCR beta chain was found in a study of CD8 T cells in Susac syndrome. Study-wide findings and caveats: The study recognized that the number of individuals in its TCR sequencing and HLA analysis was relatively small.

With respect to this clonotype: Its antigen remains unidentified.

Reverse transcription of roughly 0.45 to 1 ug RNA was performed with random hexamers. Across 54 Vbeta and 13 Jbeta, immunoSEQ multiplex PCR amplified TCR beta CDR3. TCRdb re-called the immunoSEQ multiplex PCR reads through MiXCR, storing one row per CDR3 protein. Among 160,000 or so distinct CDR3 sequences listed, approximately 95% were seen once. CDR3 length: 15 residues. The V and J ends lost 0 bases and 3 bases respectively, with 13 bases between them. Per the germline V gene, CDR1 is SGHRS and CDR2 is YFSETQ. Those who served as multiple sclerosis controls were treatment-naive patients with stable or active relapsing-remitting disease.

The gene calls are TRBV5-1 and TRBJ2-7; the D is unclear. Sequenced sample: CD8+ T cells from PBMCs. This clonotype originated in a human donor with multiple sclerosis. The CDR3 region is CASSLASTEVYEQYF. The CDR3 region has the DNA TGCGCCAGCAGCTTGGCCTCCACAGAGGTCTACGAGCAGTACTTC.